This T cell receptor beta chain is from a study of cytomegalovirus exposure and HLA in healthy donors. In regard to this clone: The antigen is unknown.

This CDR3 is 16 amino acids long. Losses at the gene ends were 2 bases for V and 7 bases for J; bases not matched to a gene: 11. Study observations and caveats: Fewer N-insertions (relative to the 666-donor mean) were reportedly seen in an Asian-associated ancestry cluster in a later analysis.

Amplification used 60 Vbeta primers and 13 Jbeta primers. The method was immunoSEQ multiplex PCR; TCRdb's version includes in-frame clones alone and lacks a portion of them. This sample has 85,000 to 130,000 clones, with 60% to 85% found just once. V and J are TRBV5-3 and TRBJ2-1, with 8 bases fitting TRBD1. TRBV5-3 is designated an ORF whose function remains uncertain. The material sequenced was PBMCs. This TCR was recovered from a male donor in good health and CMV-seropositive. CDR3 nucleotides: TGTGCCAGAAGCTTCTTTCATGGGCAGGGGGCAAATGAGCAGTTCTTC. Translated: CARSFFHGQGANEQFF.